A selection of T cell receptor beta chains follows, all from one sample in a study of blood T cell repertoires in COVID-19. TCRdb's table, derived via immunoSEQ multiplex PCR, lists solely in-frame clones and lacks some. This sample carries 210,000 or so clones, 80% of them seen once, and the ten largest clones take around 7%. Material for sequencing was PBMCs or T cells enriched from blood (not recorded which). The receptors come from a woman between 40 and 50 years old with acute COVID-19. The CDR3 runs from the conserved cysteine through the conserved F or W. Fields, in order: clone size, J gene, V gene, CDR3 protein. Size is stated for part of the rows, as once, few or many counts, or as a class when the clone is expanded.

size: NA
J: TRBJ2-1
V: TRBV25-1
CDR3: CASSERLRDYYNEQFF

size: NA
J: TRBJ2-1
V: TRBV7-2
CDR3: CASSQLASGRGDEQFF

size: NA
J: TRBJ2-6
V: TRBV18
CDR3: CASSPGTGPSGANVLTF

size: NA
J: TRBJ1-3
V: TRBV9
CDR3: CASSKRGGQGTGNTIYF

size: NA
J: TRBJ2-7
V: TRBV7-9
CDR3: CASSARITGKSSYEQYF

size: once
J: TRBJ2-5
V: TRBV19
CDR3: CASSRDSATRTQETQYF

size: few
J: TRBJ2-3
V: TRBV7-3
CDR3: CASSESGIGTDTQYF

size: NA
J: TRBJ2-7
V: TRBV12-3/TRBV12-4
CDR3: CASSGQGGEQYF

size: NA
J: TRBJ1-5
V: TRBV28
CDR3: CATTTGQQPQHF

size: NA
J: TRBJ1-1
V: TRBV19
CDR3: CASKRGRENTEAFF

size: NA
J: TRBJ2-1
V: TRBV9
CDR3: CASSFSGGAMYEQFF

size: NA
J: TRBJ1-4
V: TRBV12-3/TRBV12-4
CDR3: CASRTVGYEKLFF

size: NA
J: TRBJ1-4
V: TRBV6-2/TRBV6-3
CDR3: CASSYKDVPPRVNEKLFF

size: NA
J: TRBJ1-4
V: TRBV2
CDR3: CASSNSMGSEKLFF

size: NA
J: TRBJ2-1
V: TRBV5-1
CDR3: CASSFNGQWSSYNEQFF

size: NA
J: TRBJ2-3
V: TRBV4-1
CDR3: CASSQGPTSGGADTQYF